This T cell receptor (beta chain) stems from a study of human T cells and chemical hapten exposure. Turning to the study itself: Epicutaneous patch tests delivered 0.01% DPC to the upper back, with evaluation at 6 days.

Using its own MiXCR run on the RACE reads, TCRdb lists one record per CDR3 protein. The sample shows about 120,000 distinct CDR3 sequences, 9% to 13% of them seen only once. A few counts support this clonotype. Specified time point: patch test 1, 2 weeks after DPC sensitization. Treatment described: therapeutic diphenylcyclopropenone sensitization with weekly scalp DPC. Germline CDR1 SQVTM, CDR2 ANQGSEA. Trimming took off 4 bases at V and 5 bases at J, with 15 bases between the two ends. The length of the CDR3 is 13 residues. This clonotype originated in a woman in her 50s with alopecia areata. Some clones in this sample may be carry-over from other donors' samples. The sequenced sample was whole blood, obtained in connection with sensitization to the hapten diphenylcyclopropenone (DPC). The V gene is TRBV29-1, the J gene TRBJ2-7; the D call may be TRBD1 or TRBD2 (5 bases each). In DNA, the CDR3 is TGCAGCGTTGGTGGGGGTCCATATGACGAGCAGTACTTC. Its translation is CSVGGGPYDEQYF.